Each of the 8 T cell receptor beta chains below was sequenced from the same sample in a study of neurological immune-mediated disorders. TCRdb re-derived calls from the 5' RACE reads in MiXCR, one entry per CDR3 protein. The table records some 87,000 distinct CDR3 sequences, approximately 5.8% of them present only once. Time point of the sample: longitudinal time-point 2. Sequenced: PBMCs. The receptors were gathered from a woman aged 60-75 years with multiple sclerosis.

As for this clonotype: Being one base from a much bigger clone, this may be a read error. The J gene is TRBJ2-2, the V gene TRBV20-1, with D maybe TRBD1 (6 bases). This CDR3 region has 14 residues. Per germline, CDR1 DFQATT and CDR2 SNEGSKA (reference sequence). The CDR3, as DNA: TGCAGTGCTGAAGACAGGTCTTACACCCGGGAGCTGTTTTTT. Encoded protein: CSAEDRSYTRELFF.

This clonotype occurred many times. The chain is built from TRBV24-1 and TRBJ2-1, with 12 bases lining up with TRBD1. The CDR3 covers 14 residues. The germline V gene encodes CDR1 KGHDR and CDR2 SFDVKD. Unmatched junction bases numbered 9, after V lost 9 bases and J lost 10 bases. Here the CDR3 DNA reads TGTGCCACCCAGGGACAGGGGGCTCTAGGGGAGCAGTTCTTC. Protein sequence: CATQGQGALGEQFF.

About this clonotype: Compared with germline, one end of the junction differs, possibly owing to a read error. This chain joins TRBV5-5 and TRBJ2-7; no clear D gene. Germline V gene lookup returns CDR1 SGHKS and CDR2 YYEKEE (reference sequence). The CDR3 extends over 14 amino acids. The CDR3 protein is CASSGPSELYDQYF. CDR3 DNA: TGTGCCAGCAGCGGCCCCAGTGAACTCTACGACCAGTACTTC.

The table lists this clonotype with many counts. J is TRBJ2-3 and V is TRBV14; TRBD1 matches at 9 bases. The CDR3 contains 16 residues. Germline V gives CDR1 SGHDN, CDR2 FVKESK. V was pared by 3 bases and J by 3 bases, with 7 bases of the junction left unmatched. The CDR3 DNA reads TGTGCCAGCAGCCAGATTGGGACAGGGTGGACAGATACGCAGTATTTT. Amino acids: CASSQIGTGWTDTQYF.

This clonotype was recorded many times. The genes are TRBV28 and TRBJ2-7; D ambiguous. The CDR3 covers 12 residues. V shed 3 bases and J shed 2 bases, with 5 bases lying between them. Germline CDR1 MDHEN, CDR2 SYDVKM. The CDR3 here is CASSLSAYEQYF. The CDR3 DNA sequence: TGTGCCAGCAGTTTGTCGGCCTACGAGCAGTACTTC.

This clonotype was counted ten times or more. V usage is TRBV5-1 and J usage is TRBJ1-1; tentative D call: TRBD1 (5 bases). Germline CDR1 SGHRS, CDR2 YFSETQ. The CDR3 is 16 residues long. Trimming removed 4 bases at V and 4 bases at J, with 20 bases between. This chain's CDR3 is CASSPMGRGEGTEAFF. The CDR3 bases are TGCGCCAGCAGCCCTATGGGGAGGGGCGAAGGCACTGAAGCTTTCTTT.

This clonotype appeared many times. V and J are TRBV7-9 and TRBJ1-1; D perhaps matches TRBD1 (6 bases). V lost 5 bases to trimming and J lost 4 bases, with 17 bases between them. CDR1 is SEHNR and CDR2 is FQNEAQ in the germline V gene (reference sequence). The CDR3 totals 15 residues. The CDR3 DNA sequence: TGTGCCAGCAGCGGTCGGGTGGGGGCGGGCACTGAAGCTTTCTTT. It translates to CASSGRVGAGTEAFF.

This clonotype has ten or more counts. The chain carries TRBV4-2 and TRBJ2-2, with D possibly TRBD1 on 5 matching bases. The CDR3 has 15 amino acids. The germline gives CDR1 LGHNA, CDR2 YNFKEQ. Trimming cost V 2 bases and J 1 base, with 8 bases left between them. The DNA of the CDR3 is TGTGCCAGCAGCCAATCAGACAGGAACACCGGGGAGCTGTTTTTT. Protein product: CASSQSDRNTGELFF.